This is a list of T cell receptor beta chains from one sample in a study of breast tumors, draining lymph nodes, adjacent tissues. Using its own MiXCR run on the multiplex PCR reads, TCRdb lists one record per CDR3 protein. Found here are approximately 210,000 distinct CDR3 sequences, approximately 31% of them singletons; the top ten hold 1.3% to 1.5%. What was sequenced was axillary lymph node tissue. These receptors originate from a female donor with breast cancer. Some clones in this sample may be carry-over from other donors' samples. Each CDR3 is given with its conserved first and last residue. The D gene is left open where the match is weak. Only some rows state a clone size, as once, few, many or a class for expanded clones.

abundance,j_gene,d_gene,v_gene,CDR3aa,CDR3nt
-,TRBJ2-1,TRBD2,TRBV14,CASSPLLAGGPNAQFF,TGTGCCAGCAGCCCCTTGCTAGCGGGAGGGCCCAATGCGCAGTTCTTC
few,TRBJ1-2,TRBD1,TRBV7-8,CASSYYRGAGNTF,TGTGCCAGCAGCTACTACAGGGGCGCTGGAAACACCTTC
many,TRBJ2-7,-,TRBV20-1,CSAKGTFNYEQYF,TGCAGCGCTAAGGGGACTTTCAACTACGAGCAGTACTTC
many,TRBJ2-7,-,TRBV20-1,CSARAPGGSSYEQYF,TGCAGTGCTAGAGCCCCGGGGGGCTCCTCCTACGAGCAGTACTTC
many,TRBJ2-7,TRBD2,TRBV5-1,CASNPTGLASYEQYF,TGCGCCAGCAACCCTACCGGACTAGCGAGTTACGAGCAGTACTTC
-,TRBJ1-4,-,TRBV5-1,CASSRGTPEATNEKLSF,TGCGCCAGCAGCCGCGGGACACCAGAAGCAACTAATGAAAAACTGTCTTTT
-,TRBJ1-6,-,TRBV7-8,CASRLRPRDNSPLHF,TGTGCCAGCCGACTTAGGCCCCGGGATAATTCACCCCTCCACTTT
many,TRBJ2-3,-,TRBV5-1,CASSLSGPRRGTTDTQYF,TGCGCCAGCAGCTTGTCGGGACCCCGGAGAGGTACCACAGATACGCAGTATTTT
few,TRBJ2-5,-,TRBV6-5,CASSHLDSQETQYF,TGTGCCAGCAGTCACCTGGACAGCCAAGAGACCCAGTACTTC
-,TRBJ1-5,-,TRBV6-6,CASSHAGGSSNQPQHF,TGTGCCAGCAGTCACGCCGGGGGTTCTAGCAATCAGCCCCAGCATTTT
-,TRBJ2-5,TRBD2,TRBV11-3,CASSARGSGNTGETQYF,TGTGCCAGCAGCGCCCGGGGAAGCGGGAACACCGGGGAGACCCAGTACTTC
many,TRBJ1-2,-,TRBV20-1,CSARVGSSAGYTF,TGCAGTGCTAGAGTGGGCAGCAGCGCGGGCTACACCTTC
once,TRBJ2-5,TRBD1,TRBV4-2,CASSQVSQGVGETQYF,TGTGCCAGCAGCCAAGTATCACAGGGGGTCGGAGAGACCCAGTACTTC
many,TRBJ2-1,TRBD2,TRBV29-1,CSVGKAGAGNEQFF,TGCAGCGTGGGGAAGGCGGGAGCGGGTAATGAGCAGTTCTTC
-,TRBJ2-3,TRBD2,TRBV27,CASRSLTSGRVDTQYF,TGTGCCAGCAGGAGCCTGACTAGCGGGAGGGTAGATACGCAGTATTTT
-,TRBJ2-7,-,TRBV19,CASSMTWTGGLSPYEQYF,TGTGCCAGTAGTATGACTTGGACTGGCGGTCTGAGCCCCTACGAGCAGTACTTC
many,TRBJ2-1,TRBD2,TRBV7-9,CASSEARTSGRRELDEQFF,TGTGCCAGCAGCGAGGCCCGGACTAGTGGACGACGGGAACTCGATGAGCAGTTCTTC
-,TRBJ2-1,TRBD2,TRBV29-1,CSVDFGGGRGEQFF,TGCAGCGTTGATTTCGGGGGGGGCCGCGGAGAGCAGTTCTTC
-,TRBJ2-2,TRBD1,TRBV6-2/TRBV6-3,CASRRTGTGGTGELFF,TGTGCCAGCAGACGAACCGGGACAGGGGGCACCGGGGAGCTGTTTTTT
-,TRBJ2-1,-,TRBV30,CASSSLRSRVWYNEQFF,TGTGCCTCGAGCAGTCTTAGAAGCCGGGTCTGGTACAATGAGCAGTTCTTC
-,TRBJ2-7,TRBD1,TRBV6-5,CASSQTGVTYEQYF,TGTGCCAGCAGTCAGACAGGGGTTACCTACGAGCAGTACTTC
few,TRBJ2-3,-,TRBV6-2/TRBV6-3,CASSYPTARGGSDTQYF,TGTGCCAGCAGTTACCCCACCGCAAGAGGAGGGTCAGATACGCAGTATTTT
many,TRBJ1-3,-,TRBV12-3/TRBV12-4,CASSLEGFSGNTIYF,TGTGCCAGCAGTTTGGAGGGTTTCTCTGGAAACACCATATATTTT